This record covers a single T cell receptor beta chain. Which antigen it targets is not known. No much larger clone is present one base from it, and per-base qualities are unavailable. The collaborating institutions used their own protocols to collect whole blood in K2EDTA tubes. For TCRbeta analysis, collaborators shipped samples in one of three forms: frozen whole blood, isolated PBMCs, or DNA extracted from either of those sample types. The germline V gene specifies ENHRY as CDR1 and SYGVKD as CDR2. V drops 7 bases and J drops 6 bases, leaving 10 bases in between. There are 11 amino acids in the CDR3, from cysteine to phenylalanine inclusive. This entry keeps only the CDR3 DNA: 33 bases, framed from base 1. This specimen belongs to a study of blood T cell repertoires in COVID-19 (TCRdb year 2020). About the full investigation: Samples from collaborators originated in the United States, Italy and Spain and spanned both the acute and convalescent phases of COVID-19. The prospective study material was composed of cDNA or gDNA derived from T cells, B-cell-depleted T cells, or PBMCs. Where available, HLA class I and class II types were obtained from metadata supplied by the sample provider rather than from assay-based typing. The sample metadata nearly always contained a de-identified subject ID, COVID-19 status, age in years and sex. The repertoires were released in a freely available public database meant as a resource for research on the immune response to SARS-CoV-2. Deeply sampled blood TCRbeta repertoires from subjects exposed to, actively infected with, or recovered from COVID-19 were included in the dataset. Samples came from the ongoing ImmuneRACE study (first 160 participants) plus 1,254 subjects from 6 global collaborators.

Study-wide findings and limitations: The amount of clinical and demographic metadata varied by source and participant and was provided uncurated.

TCRbeta CDR3 regions were amplified from genomic DNA by means of the immunoSEQ Assay, a bias-controlled multiplex PCR. In the source study's methods: The number of nucleated cells in each sample was estimated by amplification of reference gene primers within the assay. Sequence reads were collapsed and filtered to measure the absolute abundance of every unique TCRbeta CDR3 rearrangement. Productive Simpson clonality was computed per sample as the square root of Simpson's diversity index over productive rearrangements. TCRdb stores this immuneACCESS table with in-frame sequences only. Part of the clones is absent; in the studies checked, under half of the shortfall reflects unresolved V genes, and no reason is known for the rest. V and J calls and clone size are copied from that table; D and trimming were computed from the DNA. In all, the sample holds 200,000 to 300,000 clones, and roughly 86% of those were seen once. In total, the top ten clones hold 0.7% of the sample.

This clonotype was sampled from a human donor in a cohort sampled during active COVID-19. The chain is encoded by TRBV10-3 joined to TRBJ2-7; a weak D assignment points to TRBD2 (5 bases agree). The sequenced sample consisted of peripheral blood. The nucleotides are TGTGCCATCACGAGAGGAGGCGAGCAGTACTTC. Its protein reads: CAITRGGEQYF.